These T cell receptor beta chains were read from a single sample in a study of response to subunit inactivated influenza vaccine. MiXCR was run by TCRdb on the RT-PCR reads, yielding one entry per CDR3 protein. The sample holds 280,000 or so distinct CDR3 sequences, less than 25% seen once. Material: PBMCs from blood, obtained less than 22 months after vaccination. The origin of the receptors is a man aged 50 to 75 who received an inactivated influenza vaccine. The CDR3 runs from the conserved cysteine through the conserved F or W. Fields, in order: J gene, D gene, V gene, clone size, CDR3 DNA, CDR3 protein. The D gene is left open where the match is weak. Where a row states a size, it is once, few, many or the class of an expanded clone; other rows omit it.

TRBJ1-5	NA	TRBV7-9	many	TGTGCCAGCAGCTTAGGGGGGCGTCAGCCCCAGCATTTT	CASSLGGRQPQHF
TRBJ1-5	NA	TRBV6-1	NA	TGTGCCAGCAGTGAGGGTCCAGGGTTTGGTCAGCCCCAGCATTTT	CASSEGPGFGQPQHF
TRBJ2-1	NA	TRBV15	few	TGTGCCACCAGCCCACCCCAGAAAGGACATTACAATGAGCAGTTCTTC	CATSPPQKGHYNEQFF
TRBJ2-2	NA	TRBV11-2	NA	TGTGCCAGCAGCTTGAGTCTAGGGAACACCGGGGAGCTGTTTTTT	CASSLSLGNTGELFF
TRBJ1-4	NA	TRBV30	many	TGTGCCTGGAGTGTTAAGACAGGACTCAATGAAAAACTGTTTTTT	CAWSVKTGLNEKLFF
TRBJ1-1	NA	TRBV6-1	NA	TGTGCCAGCAAAAGGATATTAAACACTGAAGCTTTCTTT	CASKRILNTEAFF
TRBJ2-2	TRBD2	TRBV30	many	TGTGCCTGGAGTCTAGCGGAACCGGCCGGGGAGCTGTTTTTT	CAWSLAEPAGELFF
TRBJ1-2	NA	TRBV20-1	few	TGCAGTGCGCGAAGGGACGTAGGTGGCTACACCTTC	CSARRDVGGYTF
TRBJ1-6	TRBD1	TRBV4-2	NA	TGTGCCAGCAGCCAAGAAAGACAGGGTCGTACACCCCTCCACTTT	CASSQERQGRTPLHF
TRBJ1-1	NA	TRBV6-1	NA	TGTGCCAGCAGTGCACTGTTAGGACGGCGGGGCACTGAAGCTTTCTTT	CASSALLGRRGTEAFF
TRBJ2-7	TRBD1	TRBV20-1	NA	TGCAGTGCCCTTTGGGACAGCCACTACGAGCAGTACTTC	CSALWDSHYEQYF